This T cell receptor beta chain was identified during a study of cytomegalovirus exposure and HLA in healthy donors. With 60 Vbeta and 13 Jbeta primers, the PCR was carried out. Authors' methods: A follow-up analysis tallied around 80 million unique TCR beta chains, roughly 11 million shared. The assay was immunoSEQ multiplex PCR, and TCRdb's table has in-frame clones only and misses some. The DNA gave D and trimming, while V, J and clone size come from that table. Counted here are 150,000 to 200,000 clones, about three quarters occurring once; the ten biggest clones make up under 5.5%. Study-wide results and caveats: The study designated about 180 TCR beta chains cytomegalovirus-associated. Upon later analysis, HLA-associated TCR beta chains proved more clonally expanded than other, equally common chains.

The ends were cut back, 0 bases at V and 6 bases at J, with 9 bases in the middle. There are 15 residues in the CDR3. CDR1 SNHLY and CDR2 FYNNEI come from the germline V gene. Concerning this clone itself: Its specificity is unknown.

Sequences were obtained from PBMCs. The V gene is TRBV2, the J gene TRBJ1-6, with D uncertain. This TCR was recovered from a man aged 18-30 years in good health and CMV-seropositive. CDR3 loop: CASSEAAAANSPLHF. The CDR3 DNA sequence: TGTGCCAGCAGTGAAGCTGCGGCGGCTAATTCACCCCTCCACTTT.